This T cell receptor (beta chain) was identified in a study of blood T cell repertoires in COVID-19. Across the whole study: Sites across the United States, Italy and Spain contributed samples from acute and convalescent COVID-19. Nucleic acid was either cDNA or gDNA, and it came from T cells, B-cell-depleted T cells, or PBMCs.

Only in-frame clones appear in the TCRdb table, and some are missing; sequencing was by immunoSEQ multiplex PCR. The profile shows roughly 230,000 clones, approximately 84% of them singletons. CDR1 and CDR2 (germline): LGHNA, YSLEER. The CDR3 runs to 16 residues. V was pared by 2 bases and J by 4 bases, with 16 bases between. The clonotype was recovered from a man in his fifties or sixties who had recovered from COVID-19. Input material: PBMCs or T cells enriched from blood (not recorded which). The chain uses TRBV4-3 and TRBJ2-3, with D perhaps matching TRBD2 (5 bases). CDR3 sequence: CASSQPSSRFPDTQYF. CDR3 nucleotide sequence: TGCGCCAGCAGCCAACCCTCTAGCCGCTTCCCAGATACGCAGTATTTT.